The next 28 T cell receptor beta chains were all read from a single sample in a study of T cell responses to AZD1222 COVID-19 vaccine (dated by TCRdb to the early 2020s). To prepare the library, the immunoSEQ multiplex PCR assay was applied. As stored in TCRdb, this immuneACCESS dataset retains in-frame rearrangements with V and J assigned. A fraction of the clones does not appear; measured against another copy, unresolved V genes explain less than half of the discrepancy, and the remainder lacks a known reason. The sample table shows over 130,000 clones, and 85% to 95% are seen once. The top ten constitute around 1.3% of the sample. The sample's time point label, in plain terms: baseline before first vaccination. Specimen: peripheral blood, collected on day 0 of AZD1222 vaccination. These receptor sequences come from an adult in good health.

The rearrangement uses TRBV10-3 and TRBJ2-7; 8 bases are shared with TRBD1. This CDR3 has 15 amino acids. Unmatched junction bases numbered 3, after V lost 0 bases and J lost 2 bases. Germline lookup yields CDR1 ENHRY and CDR2 SYGVKD. CDR3 sequence: CAISESGQGPYEQYV. As DNA, the CDR3 is TGTGCCATCAGTGAGTCCGGACAGGGCCCCTACGAGCAGTACGTC.

V is TRBV2 and J is TRBJ2-7; D is unclear. V dropped 0 bases and J dropped 7 bases, with 13 bases sitting between them. The length of the CDR3 is 14 residues. Germline-derived CDR1 and CDR2 are SNHLY and FYNNEI. In DNA, the CDR3 is TGTGCCAGCAGTGAAGCGCCCCAGCCTTGGGAGCAGTACGTC. Its translation is CASSEAPQPWEQYV.

V usage is TRBV7-9 and J usage is TRBJ1-2; 7 bases map to TRBD1. The CDR3 is 15 amino acids. The V and J ends lost 5 bases and 7 bases, in that order; junction bases with no gene match: 13. Germline loops: CDR1 SEHNR, CDR2 FQNEAQ (reference sequence). This CDR3 reads CASSQLLRGLGGYTF. CDR3 DNA: TGTGCCAGCAGCCAACTCCTTAGGGGGCTCGGTGGCTACACCTTC. Drawing the rest from reference TRBV7-9 and TRBJ1-2, the complete variable domain is DTGVSQNPRHKITKRGQNVTFRCDPISEHNRLYWYRQTLGQGPEFLTYFQNEAQLEKSRLLSDRFSAERPKGSFSTLEIQRTEQGDSAMYLCASSQLLRGLGGYTFGSGTRLTVV.

J is TRBJ1-1 and V is TRBV6-5; the D is unclear. V was trimmed by 0 bases and J by 5 bases, leaving 16 bases between them. Per the germline V gene, CDR1 is MNHEY and CDR2 is SVGAGI. This CDR3 has 16 residues. This CDR3 reads CASSYSRGLPSTEAFF. CDR3 coding DNA: TGTGCCAGCAGTTACTCGAGAGGTCTCCCGAGTACTGAAGCTTTCTTT.

The chain employs TRBV6-5 and TRBJ2-7; no definite D call. CDR1 is MNHEY and CDR2 is SVGAGI in the germline V gene. The CDR3 runs to 14 residues. The ends were cut back, 6 bases at V and 0 bases at J, with 12 bases in the middle. The CDR3 DNA reads as TGTGCCAGCAGATCGTACAGAAGCTCCTACGAGCAGTACGTC. Protein product: CASRSYRSSYEQYV.

J is TRBJ1-1 and V is TRBV5-1, with D unclear. Germline loops: CDR1 SGHRS, CDR2 YFSETQ. The CDR3 runs 16 residues. Trimming removed 3 bases from V and 1 base from J, with 16 bases in between. CDR3 DNA: TGCGCCAGCAGCTCCTCCCGCTTAAGTAGGAACACTGAAGCTTTCTTT. This encodes CASSSSRLSRNTEAFF.

This chain joins TRBV6-1 and TRBJ1-2; D might be TRBD1 (6 bases). The CDR3 totals 16 residues. Germline CDR1 reads MNHNS; CDR2 reads SASEGT. The V end was cut by 2 bases, the J end by 4 bases, with 17 bases between. CDR3 in amino acids: CASSESRGGTVYGYTF. Written as DNA, the CDR3 is TGTGCCAGCAGTGAATCTAGGGGGGGGACGGTCTATGGCTACACCTTC.

This clone has just one count. The rearrangement links TRBV18 to TRBJ2-2; no firm D call. There are 13 residues in the CDR3. CDR1 KGHSH and CDR2 LQKENI come from the germline V gene. V was cut by 1 base and J by 3 bases, with 3 bases left in between. CDR3 region: CASSPQDTGELFF. The CDR3, as DNA: TGTGCCAGCTCACCACAGGACACCGGGGAGCTGTTTTTT. The full variable domain, with the rest looked up from reference TRBV18 and TRBJ2-2, is NAGVMQNPRHLVRRRGQEARLRCSPMKGHSHVYWYRQLPEEGLKFMVYLQKENIIDESGMPKERFSAEFPKEGPSILRIQQVVRGDSAAYFCASSPQDTGELFFGEGSRLTVL.

The rearrangement links TRBV9 to TRBJ2-2, with D possibly matching TRBD2 (5 bases). Germline CDR1 and CDR2: SGDLS and YYNGEE. The CDR3 covers 17 residues. Trimming stripped 3 bases from V and 4 bases from J, with 19 bases between. As DNA, the CDR3 is TGTGCCAGCAGCGGGAAGGACCACGGACTCATCACCGGGGAGCTGTTTTTT. It yields the protein CASSGKDHGLITGELFF.

V and J are TRBV2 and TRBJ1-2, with a possible D match to TRBD1 (5 bases). Trimming removed 4 bases at V and 4 bases at J, with 10 bases between. This CDR3 is 13 amino acids long. Germline lookup yields CDR1 SNHLY and CDR2 FYNNEI. CDR3 sequence: CASSVGGSYGYTF. The CDR3 nucleotides read TGTGCCAGCAGTGTTGGGGGTAGCTATGGCTACACCTTC.

The chain combines TRBV29-1 with TRBJ1-2; D not resolved. CDR1 is SQVTM, CDR2 ANQGSEA, per germline. Trimming took 6 bases from V and 3 from J, leaving 26 bases between them. The CDR3 has 17 residues. CDR3 in amino acids: CSVKVGQRRNADYGYTF. Written as DNA, the CDR3 is TGCAGCGTGAAGGTTGGTCAGAGACGGAACGCTGACTATGGCTACACCTTC.

The genes are TRBV2 and TRBJ1-2; D is perhaps TRBD1 (6 bases). The V end was cut by 6 bases, the J end by 8 bases, with 19 bases between. Germline CDR1 SNHLY, CDR2 FYNNEI. This CDR3 is 14 amino acids long. CDR3 sequence reads: CASSGDTQVEGYTF. Here the CDR3 DNA reads TGTGCCAGCAGCGGGGACACCCAGGTAGAGGGCTACACCTTC.

The genes are TRBV7-2 and TRBJ2-3; 7 bases line up with TRBD1. The germline V gene has CDR1 SGHTA and CDR2 FQGNSA. J was trimmed by 3 bases and V by 2 bases; bases with no gene match: 5. The CDR3 consists of 15 residues. CDR3 protein: CASSLQGGRTDTQYF. The DNA of the CDR3 is TGTGCCAGCAGCTTACAAGGGGGCCGGACAGATACGCAGTATTTT.

The gene calls are TRBV19 and TRBJ1-2, with D perhaps TRBD1 (5 bases). Trimming took 5 bases from V and 5 from J, leaving 24 bases between them. Germline V lookup: CDR1 LNHDA, CDR2 SQIVND (reference sequence). This CDR3 comprises 17 residues. The CDR3 here is CASSPDNPPAHGYGYTF. CDR3 bases: TGTGCCAGTAGTCCGGACAATCCCCCAGCACATGGATATGGCTACACCTTC.

This chain links TRBV5-1 with TRBJ2-4; 8 nucleotides align to TRBD1. The J segment lost 2 bases and the V segment lost 2 bases, leaving 12 bases of the junction unmatched. CDR1 and CDR2 from the germline V gene are SGHRS and YFSETQ. This CDR3 has 18 residues. The CDR3 DNA sequence: TGCGCCAGCAGCTTAGGGGCAGGGGGCTCCGGACCCAAAAACATTCAGTACTTC. Translating gives CASSLGAGGSGPKNIQYF.

This sequence joins TRBV28 and TRBJ2-1; TRBD2 agrees at 13 bases. Looked up from germline, CDR1 is MDHEN and CDR2 is SYDVKM. V shed 4 bases, J shed 5 bases, and the junction held 2 bases outside the gene matches. The CDR3 spans 15 residues. CDR3 in amino acids: CASSSGLAGDNEQFF. The CDR3 coding sequence is TGTGCCAGCAGTTCCGGACTAGCGGGGGACAATGAGCAGTTCTTC.

The chain couples TRBV9 to TRBJ2-1; tentative D call: TRBD2 (5 bases). V shed 4 bases and J shed 1 base, with 12 bases lying between them. The length of the CDR3 is 15 residues. Germline V lookup: CDR1 SGDLS, CDR2 YYNGEE. The CDR3 nucleotides read TGTGCCAGCAGCCCGTACGGGGTATCCTACAATGAGCAGTTCTTC. Protein product: CASSPYGVSYNEQFF.

The chain couples TRBV5-1 to TRBJ2-5, with TRBD2 identical over 7 bases. The CDR3 contains 14 residues. V gave up 5 bases and J gave up 2 bases; unmatched junction bases: 6. Germline V gene lookup returns CDR1 SGHRS and CDR2 YFSETQ. The CDR3 region is CASSKAAGQETQYF. In nucleotides, the CDR3 is TGCGCCAGCAGTAAAGCAGCGGGACAAGAGACCCAGTACTTC.

This rearrangement joins TRBV6-6 to TRBJ1-6; 9 positions agree with TRBD1. The CDR3 has 19 amino acids. Germline CDR1 and CDR2: MNHNY and SVGAGI (reference sequence). V lost 5 bases and J lost 0; bases outside the gene matches: 11. The CDR3 protein is CASSPTGTGLISYNSPLHF. The CDR3 coding sequence is TGTGCCAGCAGTCCAACCGGGACAGGGCTTATCTCCTATAATTCACCCCTCCACTTT.

The chain employs TRBV9 and TRBJ1-1; possible D gene TRBD1, 6 bases. The V and J ends lost 3 bases and 0 bases respectively, with 9 bases between them. This CDR3 has 14 amino acids. Per the germline V gene, CDR1 is SGDLS and CDR2 is YYNGEE. The CDR3 DNA reads as TGTGCCAGCAGCGCGACAGGTATGAACACTGAAGCTTTCTTT. The encoded protein is CASSATGMNTEAFF.

V gene TRBV9 combines with J gene TRBJ1-6; perhaps TRBD1 as D (5 bases). Germline lookup yields CDR1 SGDLS and CDR2 YYNGEE. V was pared by 3 bases and J by 8 bases, with 18 bases between. The CDR3 is 16 amino acids. CDR3 protein: CASSAPLGREDSPLHF. The CDR3 DNA reads as TGTGCCAGCAGCGCCCCCTTGGGCAGGGAGGATTCACCCCTCCACTTT.

The gene calls are TRBV5-1 and TRBJ1-4; possibly TRBD1 for D (6 bases). V lost 5 bases to trimming and J lost 6 bases, with 8 bases between them. The CDR3 runs to 12 residues. Germline CDR1 and CDR2: SGHRS and YFSETQ. In nucleotides, the CDR3 is TGCGCCAGCAGACAGGGCTATGAAAAACTGTTTTTT. Translating gives CASRQGYEKLFF. The whole variable domain, filled in from reference TRBV5-1 and TRBJ1-4, reads KAGVTQTPRYLIKTRGQQVTLSCSPISGHRSVSWYQQTPGQGLQFLFEYFSETQRNKGNFPGRFSGRQFSNSRSEMNVSTLELGDSALYLCASRQGYEKLFFGSGTQLSVL.

The J gene is TRBJ2-5, the V gene TRBV2, with 15 bases fitting TRBD2. V lost 6 bases to trimming and J lost 5 bases; unmatched junction nucleotides: 7. The germline V gene encodes CDR1 SNHLY and CDR2 FYNNEI. There are 16 residues in the CDR3. CDR3 bases: TGTGCCAGCAGCCTCGGACTAGCGGGGGGGCGGGAGACCCAGTACTTC. Its protein is CASSLGLAGGRETQYF. The variable domain in full, completed from reference TRBV2 and TRBJ2-5, reads EPEVTQTPSHQVTQMGQEVILRCVPISNHLYFYWYRQILGQKVEFLVSFYNNEISEKSEIFDDQFSVERPDGSNFTLKIRSTKLEDSAMYFCASSLGLAGGRETQYFGPGTRLLVL.

The V call is TRBV5-4, the J call TRBJ1-6; no clear D gene. Germline-derived CDR1 and CDR2 are SGHNT and YYREEE (reference sequence). There are 16 residues in the CDR3. The V end was cut by 4 bases, the J end by 0 bases, with 11 bases between. The CDR3 nucleotides are TGTGCCAGCAGCCCCGATCTGAGCTCCTATAATTCACCCCTCCACTTT. Protein product: CASSPDLSSYNSPLHF.

CDR3 sequence reads: CASSAGDRLLSYEQYV. In DNA form, the CDR3 reads TGTGCCAGCAGTGCAGGGGACAGGCTCCTTTCCTACGAGCAGTACGTC. This chain links TRBV28 with TRBJ2-7; 8 nucleotides agree with TRBD1. V lost 5 bases and J lost 1; bases outside the gene matches: 10. The CDR3 totals 16 residues. Germline V lookup: CDR1 MDHEN, CDR2 SYDVKM.

The chain links TRBV27 to TRBJ2-1, with 10 bases aligning to TRBD2. The CDR3 totals 18 residues. CDR1 is MNHEY, CDR2 SMNVEV, per germline (reference sequence). The V and J ends lost 1 base and 5 bases, in that order; junction bases with no gene match: 11. The CDR3 loop reads CASSLFGGKLAGNNEQFF. The DNA for the CDR3 is TGTGCCAGCAGTTTATTCGGGGGGAAACTAGCGGGGAACAATGAGCAGTTCTTC.

The chain carries TRBV28 and TRBJ1-2; no clear D. With 3 bases removed from V and 4 bases from J, the gap between germline ends came to 12 bases. This CDR3 contains 14 residues. Germline CDR1 reads MDHEN; CDR2 reads SYDVKM. This CDR3 reads CASSLMGYGYGYTF. The CDR3 bases are TGTGCCAGCAGTTTGATGGGGTACGGCTATGGCTACACCTTC.

V is TRBV27 and J is TRBJ1-2; no firm D call. The V gene's germline CDR1 is MNHEY and CDR2 SMNVEV (reference sequence). The CDR3 length is 13 residues. Deletions cut 3 bases from V and 4 bases from J, with 9 bases between. The CDR3 here is CASSLAASYGYTF. In DNA, the CDR3 is TGTGCCAGCAGTTTGGCAGCGTCCTATGGCTACACCTTC.